The clone carrying this TCR beta chain was seen ten or more times. What it recognizes is unknown. TCRdb reanalysed the 5' RACE reads using MiXCR and keeps one entry per CDR3 protein. The table lists hundreds of thousands of distinct CDR3 sequences, approximately 6.1% of them singletons, with roughly 1.6% in the top ten. The CDR3 length is 13 residues. Germline values: CDR1 KGHDR, CDR2 SFDVKD. Trimming stripped 0 bases from V and 5 bases from J, with 5 bases between. The data derive from a study of identical twins. General study results and limits: Potential partial confounding of zero-insertion analyses by invariant MAIT and iNKT cells was noted. With abundant cord blood beta clonotypes, insertions were fewer; memory repertoires showed no such pattern. Twins showed weaker excess sharing in their beta out-of-frame sequences.

Sequencing used naive T cells sorted from blood. This chain links TRBV24-1 with TRBJ2-3; no firm D call. This receptor was identified in a man between 18 and 29 years old in good health. The CDR3 DNA is TGTGCCACCAGTGATTTGCCCGGAGATACGCAGTATTTT. Protein product: CATSDLPGDTQYF.